This passage covers 24 T cell receptor beta chains from one sample sequenced in a study of blood T cell repertoires in COVID-19. Only in-frame clones appear in the TCRdb table, and some are missing; sequencing was by immunoSEQ multiplex PCR. Found here are tens of thousands of clones, roughly 80% of them singletons; the top ten hold around 22%. Sequenced sample: peripheral blood. These receptors were collected from an older woman with acute or convalescent COVID-19.

The chain carries TRBV7-9 and TRBJ1-3; D gene ambiguous. Trimming shortened V by 3 bases and J by 0 bases, and 3 bases separated the two germline ends. Germline CDR1 and CDR2: SEHNR and FQNEAQ (reference sequence). The CDR3 runs 13 residues. Here the CDR3 reads CASSLASGNTIYF. The CDR3 DNA follows: TGTGCCAGCAGCTTGGCCTCTGGAAACACCATATATTTT.

The chain is built from TRBV11-2 and TRBJ1-2; the D gene is possibly TRBD1 (6 bases). The V gene's germline CDR1 is SGHAT and CDR2 FQNNGV. The CDR3 has 12 amino acids. Trimming left V 5 bases short and J 5 bases short, with 9 bases between. DNA for the CDR3: TGTGCCAGCAGCCCCCAGGGGTATGGCTACACCTTC. Its translation is CASSPQGYGYTF.

The rearrangement joins TRBV11-3 to TRBJ2-5; the D gene is possibly TRBD1 (6 bases). V was trimmed by 5 bases and J by 4 bases, leaving 17 bases between them. The CDR3 length is 15 residues. Germline V gene sequence: CDR1 SGHNT, CDR2 YENEEA. In DNA form, the CDR3 reads TGTGCCAGCAGCGCTCGTTCCGGGACAAGAGAGACCCAGTACTTC. As protein: CASSARSGTRETQYF.

This chain joins TRBV29-1 and TRBJ2-1; 7 nucleotides agree with TRBD2. Germline V gene lookup returns CDR1 SQVTM and CDR2 ANQGSEA. V was clipped by 4 bases and J by 2 bases; unmatched bases: 2. CDR3 length equals 13 residues. Written as DNA, the CDR3 is TGCAGCGTTGTGCGGGGGACCTACAATGAGCAGTTCTTC. Its protein product is CSVVRGTYNEQFF.

V and J are TRBV2 and TRBJ2-3; TRBD2 matches at 8 bases. The germline V gene encodes CDR1 SNHLY and CDR2 FYNNEI. This CDR3 spans 15 amino acids. V trimming: 6 bases; J trimming: 6 bases; junction bases outside the gene matches: 11. The CDR3 region has the DNA TGTGCCAGCAGCGCCCTTAGCGGGGATGCGGATACGCAGTATTTT. As protein: CASSALSGDADTQYF.

The chain's CDR3 is CASSPIHPGQGNSGANVLTF. The CDR3 region has the DNA TGTGCCAGCTCACCCATCCATCCGGGACAGGGGAACTCTGGGGCCAACGTCCTGACTTTC. The chain carries TRBV18 and TRBJ2-6, with 10 bases lining up with TRBD1. This CDR3 comprises 20 residues. Germline V gives CDR1 KGHSH, CDR2 LQKENI. With 3 bases clipped from V and 0 bases from J, the junction kept 11 bases outside the gene matches.

V gene TRBV7-9 combines with J gene TRBJ1-2; D remains unclear. With 5 bases removed from V and 4 bases from J, the gap between germline ends came to 26 bases. This CDR3 has 18 residues. CDR1 and CDR2 (germline): SEHNR, FQNEAQ (reference sequence). The CDR3 nucleotides read TGTGCCAGCAGCACAACCGTCCGGGGAGAGAGGGCCGTCTATGGCTACACCTTC. It encodes CASSTTVRGERAVYGYTF. Full variable domain (missing parts from reference TRBV7-9 and TRBJ1-2): DTGVSQNPRHKITKRGQNVTFRCDPISEHNRLYWYRQTLGQGPEFLTYFQNEAQLEKSRLLSDRFSAERPKGSFSTLEIQRTEQGDSAMYLCASSTTVRGERAVYGYTFGSGTRLTVV.

This clone occurred a few times. The chain is built from TRBV7-2 and TRBJ1-5; D is unresolved. Trimming removed 5 bases at V and 2 bases at J, with 19 bases between. CDR1 is SGHTA and CDR2 is FQGNSA in the germline V gene. This CDR3 region has 17 residues. CDR3 residues: CASSLTGRAVGNQPQHF. CDR3 in DNA: TGTGCCAGCAGCCTCACGGGGAGGGCGGTAGGCAATCAGCCCCAGCATTTT.

The chain employs TRBV6-5 and TRBJ2-3; D is perhaps TRBD2 (5 bases). The germline V gene has CDR1 MNHEY and CDR2 SVGAGI. The V gene lost 4 bases and the J gene lost 3 bases, with 14 bases spanning the gap. The CDR3 extends over 15 amino acids. CDR3: CASSSASPRTDTQYF. CDR3 in DNA: TGTGCCAGCAGTTCTGCTAGCCCCAGGACAGATACGCAGTATTTT.

CDR3 amino acids: CASASQDNNSPLHF. For the CDR3, the DNA is TGTGCTAGTGCCTCTCAGGATAATAATTCACCCCTCCACTTT. The J gene is TRBJ1-6, the V gene TRBV12-5; no firm D call. The CDR3 length is 14 residues. Trimming left V 7 bases short and J 5 bases short, with 12 bases between. CDR1 is LGHNT, CDR2 FRNRAP, per germline. Full variable domain (outside the CDR3, taken from reference TRBV12-5 and TRBJ1-6): DARVTQTPRHKVTEMGQEVTMRCQPILGHNTVFWYRQTMMQGLELLAYFRNRAPLDDSGMPKDRFSAEMPDATLATLKIQPSEPRDSAVYFCASASQDNNSPLHFGNGTRLTVT.

This clone was counted only a few times. The genes are TRBV29-1 and TRBJ2-3; 7 nucleotides line up with TRBD2. The germline CDR1 and CDR2 sequences are SQVTM and ANQGSEA. V was pared by 0 bases and J by 4 bases, with 7 bases of the junction left unmatched. The CDR3 extends over 15 amino acids. CDR3 residues: CSVEERGEGSDTQYF. For the CDR3, the DNA is TGCAGCGTTGAAGAACGGGGGGAGGGCTCAGATACGCAGTATTTT.

The chain combines TRBV19 with TRBJ2-7; tentatively, D is TRBD1 (5 bases). Deletions cut 9 bases from V and 1 base from J, with 7 bases between. The CDR3 consists of 11 residues. CDR1 is LNHDA, CDR2 SQIVND, per germline (reference sequence). The CDR3 sequence: CASQGSYEQYF. DNA for the CDR3: TGTGCCAGCCAGGGATCCTACGAGCAGTACTTC.

In this sample, this clone turned up once. V gene TRBV2 combines with J gene TRBJ1-2; D gene unclear. The CDR3 covers 13 residues. Germline CDR1 SNHLY, CDR2 FYNNEI. V was trimmed by 5 bases and J by 0 bases, leaving 7 bases between them. CDR3 nucleotide sequence: TGTGCCAGCAGTCGCGAGACTAACTATGGCTACACCTTC. Translation: CASSRETNYGYTF.

The sample holds a few counts of this clone. J is TRBJ1-2 and V is TRBV15, with TRBD1 matching 9 bases. This CDR3 comprises 14 residues. V was pared by 8 bases and J by 2 bases, with 6 bases of the junction left unmatched. Germline V gene lookup returns CDR1 LNHNV and CDR2 YYDKDF (reference sequence). CDR3 protein: CATSSGTGNYGYTF. DNA of the CDR3: TGTGCCACCTCATCCGGGACAGGGAACTATGGCTACACCTTC.

This clone was recorded once. This chain uses TRBV5-1 with TRBJ1-6; weak D call: TRBD1 (6 bases). Per the germline V gene, CDR1 is SGHRS and CDR2 is YFSETQ. The CDR3 sequence is 13 residues long. Trimming shortened V by 6 bases and J by 8 bases, and 12 bases separated the two germline ends. The CDR3 DNA reads as TGCGCCAGCACCCGGGAGGGGGATTCACCCCTCCACTTT. Amino acid sequence: CASTREGDSPLHF.

Only a few counts were recorded for this clone. The chain combines TRBV4-1 with TRBJ2-7; possibly TRBD2 for D (7 bases). Germline V gene sequence: CDR1 MGHRA, CDR2 YSYEKL. CDR3 length: 15 residues. V lost 0 bases and J lost 1, with 10 bases in between. The CDR3 loop reads CASSQERGPSYEQYF. The CDR3, as DNA: TGCGCCAGCAGCCAAGAGCGGGGGCCTTCCTACGAGCAGTACTTC.

This clone was observed a single time. The chain couples TRBV7-9 to TRBJ1-4; no clear D gene. V was trimmed by 7 bases and J by 8 bases, leaving 17 bases between them. The CDR3 consists of 14 residues. Germline V CDR1 and CDR2: SEHNR, FQNEAQ (reference sequence). The CDR3 loop is CASTVPGSDEKLFF. The CDR3, as DNA: TGTGCCAGCACTGTCCCGGGATCTGACGAAAAACTGTTTTTT.

J is TRBJ2-1 and V is TRBV5-1; TRBD1 agrees at 7 bases. This CDR3 contains 15 residues. Germline V gene data show CDR1 as SGHRS and CDR2 as YFSETQ. V dropped 5 bases and J dropped 7; count of bases not matched to a gene: 12. The CDR3 coding sequence is TGCGCCAGCAGAAAGGAATCAGGGGGTGAAAATGAGCAGTTCTTC. Protein product: CASRKESGGENEQFF. Combining the CDR3 with reference TRBV5-1 and TRBJ2-1 gives the whole variable domain KAGVTQTPRYLIKTRGQQVTLSCSPISGHRSVSWYQQTPGQGLQFLFEYFSETQRNKGNFPGRFSGRQFSNSRSEMNVSTLELGDSALYLCASRKESGGENEQFFGPGTRLTVL.

The V and J genes are TRBV9 and TRBJ2-1; D gene ambiguous. V gave up 1 base and J gave up 4 bases, with 12 bases separating them. The CDR3 length is 15 residues. Germline V gene data show CDR1 as SGDLS and CDR2 as YYNGEE. CDR3 nucleotides: TGTGCCAGCAGCGTAAATGCAGGCGAATACAATGAGCAGTTCTTC. This translates into CASSVNAGEYNEQFF. The whole variable domain, remainder taken from reference TRBV9 and TRBJ2-1, is DSGVTQTPKHLITATGQRVTLRCSPRSGDLSVYWYQQSLDQGLQFLIQYYNGEERAKGNILERFSAQQFPDLHSELNLSSLELGDSALYFCASSVNAGEYNEQFFGPGTRLTVL.

This sequence joins TRBV4-3 and TRBJ1-2; possible D gene TRBD1, 6 bases. V lost 0 bases, J lost 7 bases, and 21 bases lay in between. The CDR3 has 17 residues. Germline V gene sequence: CDR1 LGHNA, CDR2 YSLEER. The CDR3 loop reads CASSQDPRGSGSSGYTF. CDR3 DNA sequence: TGCGCCAGCAGCCAAGACCCGAGGGGGTCTGGTTCGAGTGGCTACACCTTC.

The J gene is TRBJ2-7, the V gene TRBV5-6; 12 bases are a match to TRBD2. This CDR3 has 18 residues. The junction had 9 bases not matched to a gene; V was cut back by 1 base and J by 1 base. Germline CDR1 reads SGHDT; CDR2 reads YYEEEE. The CDR3 coding sequence is TGTGCCAGCAGCTTGCGGCTACTAGCGGGGGGAAAATCCTACGAGCAGTACTTC. Translated, it gives CASSLRLLAGGKSYEQYF.

The chain combines TRBV24-1 with TRBJ2-5; D might be TRBD2 (5 bases). Trimming pared 9 bases from V and 5 bases from J, leaving 15 bases between. The germline gives CDR1 KGHDR, CDR2 SFDVKD. The CDR3 has 13 residues. CDR3 protein: CATRGRHMETQYF. In nucleotides, the CDR3 is TGTGCCACCCGAGGGCGGCACATGGAGACCCAGTACTTC.

The chain carries TRBV6-5 and TRBJ1-1; 9 bases map to TRBD1. Losses at the gene ends were 7 bases for V and 4 bases for J; bases not matched to a gene: 7. CDR1 MNHEY and CDR2 SVGAGI come from the germline V gene. This CDR3 has 14 residues. CDR3 coding DNA: TGTGCCAGCATTCGTGACAGGGGGAGCACTGAAGCTTTCTTT. Translated, it gives CASIRDRGSTEAFF.

The chain uses TRBV9 and TRBJ2-2; D ambiguous. V lost 7 bases and J lost 5, with 9 bases in between. The CDR3 extends over 12 amino acids. Looked up from germline, CDR1 is SGDLS and CDR2 is YYNGEE. The CDR3 sequence is CASQPGTGELFF. Here the CDR3 DNA reads TGTGCCAGCCAACCCGGGACCGGGGAGCTGTTTTTT.